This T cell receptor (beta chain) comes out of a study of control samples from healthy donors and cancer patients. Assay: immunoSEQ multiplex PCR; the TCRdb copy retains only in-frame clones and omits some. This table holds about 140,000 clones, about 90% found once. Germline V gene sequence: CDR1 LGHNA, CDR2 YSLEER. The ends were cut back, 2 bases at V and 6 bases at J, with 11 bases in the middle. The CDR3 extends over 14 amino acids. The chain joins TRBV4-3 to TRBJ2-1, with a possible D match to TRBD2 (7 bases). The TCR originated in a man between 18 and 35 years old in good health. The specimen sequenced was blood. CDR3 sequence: CASSQRRGGNEQFF. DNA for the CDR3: TGCGCCAGCAGCCAAAGGAGGGGGGGCAATGAGCAGTTCTTC.